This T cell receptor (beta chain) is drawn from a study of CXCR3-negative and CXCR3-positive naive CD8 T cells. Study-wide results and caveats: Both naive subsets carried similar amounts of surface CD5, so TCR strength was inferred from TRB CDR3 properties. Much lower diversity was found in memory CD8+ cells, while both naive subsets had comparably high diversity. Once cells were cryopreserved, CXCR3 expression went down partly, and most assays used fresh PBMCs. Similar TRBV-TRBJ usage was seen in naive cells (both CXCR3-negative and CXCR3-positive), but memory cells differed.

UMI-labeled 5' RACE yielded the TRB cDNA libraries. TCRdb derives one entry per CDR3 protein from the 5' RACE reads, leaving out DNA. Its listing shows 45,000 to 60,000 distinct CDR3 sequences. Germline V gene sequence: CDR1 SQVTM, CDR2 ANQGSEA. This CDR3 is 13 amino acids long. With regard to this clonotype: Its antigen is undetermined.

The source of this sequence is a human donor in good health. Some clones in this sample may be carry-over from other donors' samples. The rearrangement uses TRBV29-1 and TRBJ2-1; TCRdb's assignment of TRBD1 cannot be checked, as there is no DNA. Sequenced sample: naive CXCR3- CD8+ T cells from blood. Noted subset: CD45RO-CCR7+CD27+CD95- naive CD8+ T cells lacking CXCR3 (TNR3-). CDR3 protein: CSVRLSDRNEQFF.